A single sample is the source of the 26 T cell receptor beta chains below, sequenced in a study of blood T cell repertoires in COVID-19 (dated by TCRdb to the early 2020s). The library was produced with the immunoSEQ multiplex PCR assay. Not all clones reach the TCRdb copy of this immuneACCESS table, which keeps in-frame sequences only. Checked studies attribute under half of the gap to unresolved V genes and leave the rest unexplained. The sample table holds approximately 230,000 clones, of which more than 75% were seen once. Around 1.8% of the sample is in the top ten clones. The sequencing sample was made of PBMCs or T cells enriched from blood (not recorded which). These receptors were taken from a man between 35 and 55 years old who had recovered from COVID-19.

This chain uses TRBV27 with TRBJ1-6; 7 bases fit TRBD1. The J segment lost 5 bases and the V segment lost 8 bases, leaving 6 bases of the junction unmatched. Germline V gene data show CDR1 as MNHEY and CDR2 as SMNVEV (reference sequence). This CDR3 has 14 residues. CDR3 in amino acids: CASYAGGNNSPLHF. In DNA form, the CDR3 reads TGTGCCAGCTACGCAGGGGGTAATAATTCACCCCTCCACTTT.

The chain uses TRBV7-2 and TRBJ2-1; 8 bases are a match to TRBD2. The V gene end was trimmed by 6 bases and the J gene end by 9 bases; junction bases not matched to a gene: 7. This CDR3 has 13 residues. Germline-derived CDR1 and CDR2 are SGHTA and FQGNSA. This chain's CDR3 is CASSVREGAEQFF. The CDR3 region has the DNA TGTGCCAGCAGTGTCCGGGAGGGCGCTGAGCAGTTCTTC.

This clone was counted once. This chain links TRBV25-1 with TRBJ2-7; 9 bases agree with TRBD1. Germline V gives CDR1 MGHDK, CDR2 SYGVNS. The CDR3 is 16 residues long. Unmatched junction bases numbered 12, after V lost 4 bases and J lost 5 bases. CDR3 in amino acids: CASSAPPRQGGDEQYF. As DNA, the CDR3 is TGTGCCAGCAGTGCCCCTCCTAGACAGGGGGGCGACGAGCAGTACTTC.

The genes are TRBV7-3 and TRBJ1-6; no clear D. CDR1 SGHTA and CDR2 FQGTGA come from the germline V gene. The CDR3 covers 13 residues. Between the trimmed V and J ends, which lost 2 bases and 9 bases, there was a span of 8 bases. This CDR3 is CASSLAHSSPLHF. CDR3 DNA sequence: TGTGCCAGCAGCTTAGCACATTCTTCACCCCTCCACTTT.

The chain couples TRBV30 to TRBJ2-7, with TRBD1 identical over 7 bases. CDR1 and CDR2 from the germline V gene are GTSNPN and SVGIG (reference sequence). The CDR3 has 14 amino acids. The junction had 3 bases not matched to a gene; V was cut back by 0 bases and J by 1 base. The CDR3 sequence is CAWSVGTASYEQYF. The CDR3 bases are TGTGCCTGGAGTGTCGGGACAGCTTCCTACGAGCAGTACTTC.

With respect to this clone: One end of the junction fails to match germline, which may point to a read error. The chain recombines TRBV27 with TRBJ1-2; perhaps TRBD1 as D (6 bases). This CDR3 has 12 amino acids. CDR1 MNHEY and CDR2 SMNVEV come from the germline V gene (reference sequence). The CDR3 DNA is TGTGCCAGCCCAACAGGACAGTTAGATATTCGGTTC. Translation gives CASPTGQLDIRF.

The chain uses TRBV12-5 and TRBJ1-3, with D hard to call. The CDR3 totals 12 residues. Trimming shortened V by 7 bases and J by 1 base, and 5 bases separated the two germline ends. Germline V lookup: CDR1 LGHNT, CDR2 FRNRAP. CDR3 nucleotide sequence: TGTGCTAGTGTCTTATCTGGAAACACCATATATTTT. Residues: CASVLSGNTIYF.

This clone has only one observation. The genes are TRBV18 and TRBJ2-1, with 7 positions matching TRBD2. Germline CDR1 is KGHSH and CDR2 is LQKENI. There are 15 residues in the CDR3. The junction had 13 bases not matched to a gene; V was cut back by 5 bases and J by 9 bases. The CDR3 bases are TGTGCCAGCTCAAGCGGGGCGACGCAACGGAGTGAGCAGTTCTTC. Translation gives CASSSGATQRSEQFF.

Only one count was recorded for this clone. The rearrangement joins TRBV4-1 to TRBJ2-1; 9 bases are shared with TRBD2. CDR1 is MGHRA and CDR2 is YSYEKL in the germline V gene. The junction had 7 bases not matched to a gene; V was cut back by 3 bases and J by 4 bases. This CDR3 is 16 amino acids long. The CDR3 sequence is CASSHRWTSEYNEQFF. In DNA, the CDR3 is TGCGCCAGCAGCCACCGGTGGACTAGCGAATACAATGAGCAGTTCTTC.

The chain uses TRBV4-1 and TRBJ1-1, with TRBD1 matching 9 bases. The germline V gene has CDR1 MGHRA and CDR2 YSYEKL. V dropped 4 bases and J dropped 1; count of bases not matched to a gene: 4. This CDR3 is 15 amino acids long. As DNA, the CDR3 is TGCGCCAGCAGCCTTTGGGACAGGGCGAACACTGAAGCTTTCTTT. Residues: CASSLWDRANTEAFF.

The chain recombines TRBV5-8 with TRBJ1-1; no definite D call. This CDR3 has 13 amino acids. Per the germline V gene, CDR1 is SGHTS and CDR2 is YDEGEE. Trimming took 2 bases from V and 0 from J, leaving 5 bases between them. CDR3 sequence (DNA): TGTGCCAGCAGCTTCCAGGTGAACACTGAAGCTTTCTTT. It yields the protein CASSFQVNTEAFF.

The chain is built from TRBV19 and TRBJ1-6, with D perhaps TRBD1 (6 bases). V was cut by 6 bases and J by 4 bases, with 10 bases left in between. Germline V gene lookup returns CDR1 LNHDA and CDR2 SQIVND (reference sequence). This CDR3 spans 14 amino acids. The CDR3 region is CASRETGYNSPLHF. As DNA, the CDR3 is TGTGCCAGTAGGGAGACAGGATATAATTCACCCCTCCACTTT.

The chain has TRBV7-9 and TRBJ2-5, with a weak D call TRBD1 (5 bases). The CDR3 contains 16 residues. V was pared by 5 bases and J by 1 base, with 17 bases between. Germline V gene sequence: CDR1 SEHNR, CDR2 FQNEAQ (reference sequence). CDR3 protein: CASSRPGHGAQETQYF. Here the CDR3 DNA reads TGTGCCAGCAGCCGACCCGGACACGGAGCCCAAGAGACCCAGTACTTC. Drawing the rest from reference TRBV7-9 and TRBJ2-5, the complete variable domain is DTGVSQNPRHKITKRGQNVTFRCDPISEHNRLYWYRQTLGQGPEFLTYFQNEAQLEKSRLLSDRFSAERPKGSFSTLEIQRTEQGDSAMYLCASSRPGHGAQETQYFGPGTRLLVL.

The CDR3: CASTWGGTEAFF. CDR3 DNA: TGTGCCAGCACTTGGGGAGGTACTGAAGCTTTCTTT. The V call is TRBV12-3 or TRBV12-4, the J call TRBJ1-1; D unclear. CDR3 length equals 12 residues. V shed 7 bases and J shed 5 bases, with 11 bases lying between them.

V gene TRBV27 combines with J gene TRBJ2-7; 7 nucleotides align to TRBD2. V lost 4 bases to trimming and J lost 0 bases; unmatched junction nucleotides: 6. CDR1 and CDR2 from the germline V gene are MNHEY and SMNVEV (reference sequence). CDR3 length: 15 residues. CDR3 protein: CASSSIQRDSYEQYF. CDR3 DNA sequence: TGTGCCAGCAGTTCTATACAGCGGGACTCCTACGAGCAGTACTTC.

This clone was observed a few times. This chain joins TRBV12-3 or TRBV12-4 and TRBJ2-1; D remains ambiguous. V lost 5 bases and J lost 9, with 8 bases in between. There are 11 residues in the CDR3. For the CDR3, the DNA is TGTGCCAGCAGTCTATTCGCTGAGCAGTTCTTC. Translated, it gives CASSLFAEQFF.

The J gene is TRBJ1-6, the V gene TRBV5-6, with D perhaps matching TRBD1 (6 bases). V shed 4 bases and J shed 7 bases, with 15 bases lying between them. This CDR3 contains 15 residues. Germline V gives CDR1 SGHDT, CDR2 YYEEEE. For the CDR3, the DNA is TGTGCCAGCAGCCCTCAAGGGGGACGGAATTCACCCCTCCACTTT. It translates to CASSPQGGRNSPLHF.

The chain is built from TRBV7-2 and TRBJ1-1, with 7 bases lining up with TRBD1. The CDR3 sequence is 15 residues long. The junction had 9 bases not matched to a gene; V was cut back by 4 bases and J by 4 bases. Germline V gene data show CDR1 as SGHTA and CDR2 as FQGNSA. The CDR3 bases are TGTGCCAGCAGCTACCCGACAGGGCAGGGCACTGAAGCTTTCTTT. This gives the protein CASSYPTGQGTEAFF.

The chain combines TRBV2 with TRBJ2-2; TRBD1 matches 7 bases. The CDR3 sequence is 15 residues long. CDR1 and CDR2 (germline): SNHLY, FYNNEI. The V and J ends lost 6 bases and 3 bases, in that order; junction bases with no gene match: 7. Here the CDR3 reads CASSYSTGHTGELFF. The CDR3 nucleotides are TGTGCCAGCAGCTATTCGACAGGGCACACCGGGGAGCTGTTTTTT.

This chain joins TRBV9 and TRBJ2-2; weak D call: TRBD2 (5 bases). V shed 4 bases and J shed 1 base, with 14 bases lying between them. The length of the CDR3 is 16 residues. Germline assignment: CDR1 SGDLS and CDR2 YYNGEE. CDR3 residues: CASSISGERNTGELFF. The CDR3 DNA reads TGTGCCAGCAGCATAAGCGGTGAAAGGAACACCGGGGAGCTGTTTTTT.

At least ten counts were recorded for this clone. The V and J genes are TRBV3-1 (or the pseudogene TRBV3-2) and TRBJ1-1; 7 nucleotides line up with TRBD1. This CDR3 is built from 13 residues. CDR1 is LGHDT, CDR2 YNNKEL, per germline (reference sequence). The V segment lost 4 bases and the J segment 4 bases; nucleotides outside the gene matches: 3. CDR3 nucleotides: TGTGCCAGCAGCCGTGACAGGGCCACTGAAGCTTTCTTT. It translates to CASSRDRATEAFF.

The gene calls are TRBV11-2 and TRBJ1-1; D remains ambiguous. Germline V CDR1 and CDR2: SGHAT, FQNNGV. The CDR3 totals 16 residues. The V and J ends lost 3 bases and 5 bases respectively, with 19 bases between them. The CDR3 region has the DNA TGTGCCAGCAGCTTTTGGTCCGTTGGCGGGAAGACTGAAGCTTTCTTT. It codes for CASSFWSVGGKTEAFF.

The genes are TRBV9 and TRBJ2-5, with a tentative D call TRBD1 (6 bases). The CDR3 sequence is 14 residues long. The V gene lost 2 bases and the J gene lost 5 bases, with 13 bases spanning the gap. Germline loops: CDR1 SGDLS, CDR2 YYNGEE. In DNA form, the CDR3 reads TGTGCCAGCAGCGTGACAGGAGGTGGGGAGACCCAGTACTTC. Translating gives CASSVTGGGETQYF.

The chain joins TRBV4-2 to TRBJ1-6; 9 bases align to TRBD1. This CDR3 comprises 16 residues. The V gene end was trimmed by 0 bases and the J gene end by 10 bases; junction bases not matched to a gene: 7. Germline loops: CDR1 LGHNA, CDR2 YNFKEQ. The chain's CDR3 is CASSQDFDRGRSPLHF. CDR3 in DNA: TGTGCCAGCAGCCAAGATTTCGACAGGGGGAGGTCACCCCTCCACTTT.

The chain joins TRBV5-6 to TRBJ2-5; the match to TRBD1 covers 10 bases. This CDR3 has 14 residues. Germline loops: CDR1 SGHDT, CDR2 YYEEEE. The J segment lost 5 bases and the V segment lost 4 bases, leaving 5 bases of the junction unmatched. In DNA, the CDR3 is TGTGCCAGCAGCAAGGGACAGGGGCCCGAGACCCAGTACTTC. Amino acid sequence: CASSKGQGPETQYF. The variable domain in full, with the rest retrieved from reference TRBV5-6 and TRBJ2-5, is DAGVTQSPTHLIKTRGQQVTLRCSPKSGHDTVSWYQQALGQGPQFIFQYYEEEERQRGNFPDRFSGHQFPNYSSELNVNALLLGDSALYLCASSKGQGPETQYFGPGTRLLVL.

The CDR3 nucleotides read TGTGCCAGCCGAGGCGAACAAAGAAACACCGGGGAGCTGTTTTTT. Translated: CASRGEQRNTGELFF. The chain joins TRBV6-5 to TRBJ2-2; D not resolved. Trimming pared 8 bases from V and 2 bases from J, leaving 15 bases between. The CDR3 spans 15 residues. Germline assignment: CDR1 MNHEY and CDR2 SVGAGI.